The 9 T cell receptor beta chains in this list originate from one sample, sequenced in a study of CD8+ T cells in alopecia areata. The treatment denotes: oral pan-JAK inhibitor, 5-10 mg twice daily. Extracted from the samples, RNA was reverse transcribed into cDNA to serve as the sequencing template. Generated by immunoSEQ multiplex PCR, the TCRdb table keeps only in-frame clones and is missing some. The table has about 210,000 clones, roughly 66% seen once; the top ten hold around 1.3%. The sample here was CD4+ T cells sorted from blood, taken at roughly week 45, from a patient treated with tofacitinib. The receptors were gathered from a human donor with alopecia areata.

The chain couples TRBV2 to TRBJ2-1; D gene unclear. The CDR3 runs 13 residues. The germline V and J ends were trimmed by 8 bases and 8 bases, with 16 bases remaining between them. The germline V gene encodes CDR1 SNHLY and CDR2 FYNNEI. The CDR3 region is CASERSVAYEQFF. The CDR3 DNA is TGTGCCAGCGAGCGAAGCGTGGCATATGAGCAGTTCTTC.

CDR3 DNA: TGCAGCGTTGAAACATCCAAACGTGAAGCTTTCTTT. This translates into CSVETSKREAFF. The V and J genes are TRBV29-1 and TRBJ1-1; D is ambiguous. V was pared by 2 bases and J by 7 bases, with 11 bases between. This CDR3 has 12 residues. Germline values: CDR1 SQVTM, CDR2 ANQGSEA.

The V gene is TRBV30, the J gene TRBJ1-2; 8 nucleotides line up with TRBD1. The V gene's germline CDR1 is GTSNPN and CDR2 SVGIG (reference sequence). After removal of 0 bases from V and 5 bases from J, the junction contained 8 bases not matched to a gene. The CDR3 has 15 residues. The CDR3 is CAWSVRDRNLYGYTF. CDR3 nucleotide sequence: TGTGCCTGGAGTGTACGGGACAGGAATTTATATGGCTACACCTTC.

The CDR3 nucleotides are TGCAGCGTTGCCGGGGGCGCTGAAGCTTTCTTT. Encoded protein: CSVAGGAEAFF. V gene TRBV29-1 combines with J gene TRBJ1-1; tentative D call: TRBD1 (6 bases). The CDR3 spans 11 residues. The V and J ends lost 4 bases and 6 bases respectively, with 9 bases between them. Germline loops: CDR1 SQVTM, CDR2 ANQGSEA.

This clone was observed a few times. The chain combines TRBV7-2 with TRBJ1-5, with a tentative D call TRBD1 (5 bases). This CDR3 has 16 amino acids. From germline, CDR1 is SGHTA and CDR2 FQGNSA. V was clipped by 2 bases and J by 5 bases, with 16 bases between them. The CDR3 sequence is CASSLSGGRDDQPQHF. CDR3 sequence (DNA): TGTGCCAGCAGCTTAAGTGGTGGTAGGGACGATCAGCCCCAGCATTTT.

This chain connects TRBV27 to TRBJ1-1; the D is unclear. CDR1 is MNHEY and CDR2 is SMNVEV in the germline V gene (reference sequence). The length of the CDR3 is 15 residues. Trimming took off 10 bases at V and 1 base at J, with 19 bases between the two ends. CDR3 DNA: TGTGCCACAATAAACTTTAGAGCCTCGAACACTGAAGCTTTCTTT. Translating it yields CATINFRASNTEAFF.

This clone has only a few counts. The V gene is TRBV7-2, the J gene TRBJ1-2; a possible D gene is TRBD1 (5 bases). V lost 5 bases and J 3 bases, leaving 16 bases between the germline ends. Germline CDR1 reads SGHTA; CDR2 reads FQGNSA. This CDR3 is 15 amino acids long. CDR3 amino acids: CASSAPTGVYYGYTF. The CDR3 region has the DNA TGTGCCAGCAGCGCCCCAACGGGGGTCTACTATGGCTACACCTTC.

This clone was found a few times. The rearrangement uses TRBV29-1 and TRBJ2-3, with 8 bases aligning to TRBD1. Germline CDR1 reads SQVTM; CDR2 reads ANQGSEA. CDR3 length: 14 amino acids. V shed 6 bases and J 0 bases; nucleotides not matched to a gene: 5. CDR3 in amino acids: CSVGDRKSTDTQYF. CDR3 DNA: TGCAGCGTGGGGGACAGGAAAAGCACAGATACGCAGTATTTT.

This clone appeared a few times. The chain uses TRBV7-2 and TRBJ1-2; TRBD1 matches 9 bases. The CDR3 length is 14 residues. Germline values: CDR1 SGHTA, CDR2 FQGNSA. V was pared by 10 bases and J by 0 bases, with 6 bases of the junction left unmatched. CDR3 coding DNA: TGTGCCATCTCGGGACAGGGATCTAACTATGGCTACACCTTC. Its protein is CAISGQGSNYGYTF.